The sequence of this TCR beta chain was determined in a study of shared clonotypes between healthy human individuals. The study, taken as a whole, reports: Sampling used blood alone; tissue repertoires probably differ.

Genomic DNA from unsorted samples was obtained from 80 million to 100 million PBMCs (per sample). The unsorted PBMC replicate PCRs were performed with about 300 ng DNA, around 30,000 T cell genomes. The method was immunoSEQ multiplex PCR; TCRdb's version includes in-frame clones alone and lacks a portion of them. The profile shows 550,000 to 600,000 clones, around 78% of them singletons. This clone was detected ten times or more. What it binds is not known. CDR3 length equals 14 residues. V was shortened by 3 bases and J by 5 bases, with 13 bases between the two germline ends. In germline, CDR1 is LGHNA, CDR2 YSLEER.

The sequencing input was PBMCs. This chain joins TRBV4-3 and TRBJ1-1; possibly TRBD1 for D (5 bases). The TCR sequence derives from a woman aged 40 to 49 in good health. Some clones in this sample may be carry-over from other donors' samples. The CDR3 sequence is CASSHPIRETEAFF. The CDR3 DNA is TGCGCCAGCAGCCATCCTATCAGGGAAACTGAAGCTTTCTTT.